A selection of T cell receptor beta chains follows, all from one sample in a study of blood T cell repertoires in COVID-19. The assay was immunoSEQ multiplex PCR, and TCRdb's table has in-frame clones only and misses some. Of about 250,000 clones in the sample, 80% to 90% are singletons; the top ten hold less than 3%. The sequencing sample was made of peripheral blood. The receptors here all came from a young woman with active or convalescent COVID-19. The conserved cysteine and the conserved F or W are not part of the CDR3 here. Rows give clone size only sometimes, using once, few, many, or a class for an expanded clone.

V,length,J,size,CDR3
TRBV7-2,11,TRBJ2-3,-,ASSSFSTDTQY
TRBV7-2,14,TRBJ2-5,-,ASSSGLAGGKETQY
TRBV27,12,TRBJ1-1,-,ASSLQGANTEAF
TRBV5-1,13,TRBJ2-1,once,ASSPLAGGPNEQF
TRBV19,13,TRBJ1-5,-,ASSRVGAGNQPQH
TRBV7-9,15,TRBJ1-6,-,ASSRTGGIFYNSPLH
TRBV6-6,10,TRBJ1-5,-,ASSYVAQPQH
TRBV28,14,TRBJ1-6,-,ASRIIGVSDNSPLH
TRBV5-4,10,TRBJ1-1,-,ASSFGGAEAF
TRBV15,11,TRBJ1-5,-,ATGWGDNQPQH
TRBV15,10,TRBJ1-5,-,ATSGIGEAQH
TRBV7-2,15,TRBJ2-6,-,ARGRFSGGSGANVLT
TRBV5-1,15,TRBJ1-4,-,ASSLAEGRGGREKLF
TRBV27,11,TRBJ1-1,-,ASRYREGTEAF
TRBV19,14,TRBJ1-5,-,ASSIAVGRGSQPQH
TRBV9,14,TRBJ2-2,-,ASAELLFANTGELF
TRBV6-5,13,TRBJ2-7,-,ASREQTGGVYEQY
TRBV2,13,TRBJ1-5,-,ASSVITGPNQPQH
TRBV7-9,15,TRBJ2-3,-,ASSLVGGTGNTDTQY
TRBV24-1,14,TRBJ2-1,-,ATSTWGQGLYNEQF
TRBV7-3,15,TRBJ1-5,-,ASSFAIWGQSNQPQH
TRBV5-5,15,TRBJ2-2,-,ASSLIQGPVNTGELF
TRBV13,10,TRBJ2-7,-,ASSLGAFEQY
TRBV5-1,11,TRBJ1-2,few,ASSRGQDYGYT
TRBV18,10,TRBJ2-5,-,ASSGYQETQY
TRBV7-2,13,TRBJ2-7,-,ASSIPGQGSYEQY
TRBV28,11,TRBJ2-4,-,ASNGLAKNIQY
TRBV7-9,17,TRBJ1-4,-,ASSLVLAWSAATNEKLF
TRBV2,14,TRBJ1-2,once,ASGRGPATSNYGYT
TRBV14,13,TRBJ1-1,-,ASSQLGAGGREAF
TRBV25-1,13,TRBJ1-6,few,ASRTESSYNSPLH
TRBV28,12,TRBJ1-5,-,ASSLPGGHQPQH
TRBV2,13,TRBJ1-6,-,ASSQRTGDYSPLH
TRBV30,9,TRBJ2-3,-,AWSVGGTQY
TRBV7-9,12,TRBJ1-5,-,ASSLDTGNQPQH
TRBV30,13,TRBJ2-1,few,AWSVLAGTYNEQF
TRBV7-2,13,TRBJ2-7,-,ASSLSGGGYYEQY
TRBV6-5,13,TRBJ1-2,-,ASRKPTGRYYGYT
TRBV5-4,12,TRBJ2-7,-,ASSLRRGGDEQY
TRBV6-4,13,TRBJ2-3,once,ASRRQGDSTDTQY
TRBV6-1,13,TRBJ1-4,few,ASSEATGTNEKLF
TRBV6-5,13,TRBJ2-3,-,ASSPTGFRSDTQY
TRBV28,17,TRBJ1-4,-,ASSLFSGTGRLANEKLF
TRBV7-2,12,TRBJ1-3,-,ASSFGSSGNTIY
TRBV6-5,13,TRBJ2-2,-,ASSSGYPDTGELF
TRBV24-1,15,TRBJ1-2,few,ATSDPFGQVANYGYT
TRBV27,17,TRBJ2-1,-,ASSLSLTSFRVPHNEQF
TRBV6-2/TRBV6-3,12,TRBJ2-1,-,ASIPDRDHNEQF
TRBV28,18,TRBJ2-6,-,ASSSRQRDSPLPGANVLT
TRBV3-1/TRBV3-2,12,TRBJ1-2,-,ASSLQGGSYGYT
TRBV25-1,14,TRBJ1-2,-,ASSEEGREGNYGYT
TRBV9,14,TRBJ2-2,-,ASSPRLAGGIGELF